Below are 21 T cell receptor beta chains sequenced from a single sample in a study of blood T cell repertoires in COVID-19. Libraries were prepared by immunoSEQ multiplex PCR; TCRdb keeps only in-frame clonotypes and omits some of them. The table includes just under 300,000 clones, around nine tenths detected once. The source material was peripheral blood. Source of these receptors: a man between 70 and 80 years old with acute or convalescent COVID-19.

The chain has TRBV5-4 and TRBJ1-2, with TRBD1 matching over 7 bases. CDR3 size: 14 residues. CDR1 SGHNT and CDR2 YYREEE come from the germline V gene (reference sequence). J gave up 1 base and V 6 bases, and 6 bases lay outside the gene matches. This chain's CDR3 is CASTVTGRNYGYTF. For the CDR3, the DNA is TGTGCCAGCACCGTGACAGGGCGTAACTATGGCTACACCTTC.

The chain links TRBV7-2 to TRBJ1-1; D not resolved. The V gene lost 4 bases and the J gene lost 7 bases, with 10 bases spanning the gap. The CDR3 sequence is 12 residues long. Germline V gene sequence: CDR1 SGHTA, CDR2 FQGNSA. For the CDR3, the DNA is TGTGCCAGCAGCTCAAACGGGGTTGAAGCTTTCTTT. Its protein product is CASSSNGVEAFF.

This sequence joins TRBV28 and TRBJ1-1, with 9 bases lining up with TRBD1. Per the germline V gene, CDR1 is MDHEN and CDR2 is SYDVKM. Trimming took 7 bases from V and 2 from J; bases not matched to a gene: 8. The CDR3 is made up of 15 amino acids. The CDR3 is CASNPLGQGNTEAFF. CDR3 nucleotide sequence: TGTGCCAGCAATCCACTGGGACAGGGTAACACTGAAGCTTTCTTT.

The V gene is TRBV2, the J gene TRBJ1-1; the D gene is possibly TRBD1 (5 bases). Germline V gene lookup returns CDR1 SNHLY and CDR2 FYNNEI. V was pared by 4 bases and J by 2 bases, with 11 bases between. CDR3 length: 14 amino acids. The CDR3 sequence is CASSVLQENTEAFF. In nucleotides, the CDR3 is TGTGCCAGCAGTGTACTACAGGAAAACACTGAAGCTTTCTTT.

This chain uses TRBV28 with TRBJ1-3, with 7 bases matching TRBD1. Germline V gene sequence: CDR1 MDHEN, CDR2 SYDVKM. The CDR3 spans 16 residues. The trim removed 1 base at V and 3 bases at J, leaving 6 bases unmatched. The CDR3 region has the DNA TGTGCCAGCAGTTTATTAGGCAGGGGGGATGGAAACACCATATATTTT. It yields the protein CASSLLGRGDGNTIYF.

This clone came up once. The V gene is TRBV7-9, the J gene TRBJ1-1; 8 bases align to TRBD1. From germline, CDR1 is SEHNR and CDR2 FQNEAQ (reference sequence). V was pared by 1 base and J by 1 base, with 2 bases of the junction left unmatched. The CDR3 length is 15 residues. CDR3 coding DNA: TGTGCCAGCAGCTTAGTCGGGACAGGGAACACTGAAGCTTTCTTT. This encodes CASSLVGTGNTEAFF.

V is TRBV4-3 and J is TRBJ1-4, with D possibly being TRBD1 (5 bases). The length of the CDR3 is 16 residues. Germline V gene sequence: CDR1 LGHNA, CDR2 YSLEER. Trimming stripped 0 bases from V and 5 bases from J, with 13 bases between. This chain's CDR3 is CASSQDGGTQNEKLFF. The CDR3 DNA is TGCGCCAGCAGCCAAGATGGGGGGACTCAAAATGAAAAACTGTTTTTT.

This clone appeared once. V is TRBV7-2 and J is TRBJ2-5; D unresolved. CDR1 and CDR2 (germline): SGHTA, FQGNSA. With 3 bases removed from V and 3 bases from J, the gap between germline ends came to 2 bases. The CDR3 length is 11 residues. The CDR3 region has the DNA TGTGCCAGCAGCTTCAAAGAGACCCAGTACTTC. Translating it yields CASSFKETQYF.

This clone was seen a few times. The gene calls are TRBV6-5 and TRBJ2-7; 10 bases align to TRBD1. The germline V gene encodes CDR1 MNHEY and CDR2 SVGAGI. V shed 6 bases, J shed 4 bases, and the junction held 9 bases outside the gene matches. This CDR3 region has 15 residues. This chain's CDR3 is CASRQIDRGLYEQYF. The CDR3 nucleotides are TGTGCCAGCAGGCAAATCGACAGGGGGCTTTACGAGCAGTACTTC.

The genes are TRBV5-1 and TRBJ2-2, with D possibly being TRBD1 (6 bases). CDR1 SGHRS and CDR2 YFSETQ come from the germline V gene. Trimming removed 1 base at V and 1 base at J, with 8 bases between. This CDR3 has 15 residues. The CDR3 protein is CASSLLQGNTGELFF. The CDR3 bases are TGCGCCAGCAGCTTGTTACAGGGGAACACCGGGGAGCTGTTTTTT.

The chain joins TRBV3-1 (or the pseudogene TRBV3-2) to TRBJ2-5; D not resolved. V was pared by 4 bases and J by 8 bases, with 8 bases between. Germline-derived CDR1 and CDR2 are LGHDT and YNNKEL (reference sequence). This CDR3 region has 11 residues. CDR3 nucleotide sequence: TGTGCCAGCAGCCGTGAGGATACCCAGTACTTC. Translated: CASSREDTQYF.

The chain employs TRBV18 and TRBJ2-3; perhaps TRBD1 as D (6 bases). Trimming left V 2 bases short and J 0 bases short, with 12 bases between. This CDR3 region has 16 residues. Germline V CDR1 and CDR2: KGHSH, LQKENI. The CDR3 spells CASSPTGTPSTDTQYF. For the CDR3, the DNA is TGTGCCAGCTCACCAACGGGGACACCTAGCACAGATACGCAGTATTTT.

V usage is TRBV6-2 or TRBV6-3 and J usage is TRBJ2-7; 12 bases line up with TRBD2. Germline CDR1 is MNHEY and CDR2 is SVGEGT. The CDR3 contains 15 residues. The junction had 12 bases not matched to a gene; V was cut back by 2 bases and J by 13 bases. The CDR3 nucleotides read TGTGCCAGCAGTTACCCTGGGCTAGCGGGAGGGCCCTTTTACTTC. Encoded protein: CASSYPGLAGGPFYF.

The V call is TRBV6-4, the J call TRBJ2-3; 8 bases agree with TRBD2. Trimming removed 3 bases from V and 1 base from J; junction bases left unmatched: 3. Germline V lookup: CDR1 MRHNA, CDR2 SNTAGT. There are 15 residues in the CDR3. CDR3 in DNA: TGTGCCAGCAGTGAAGTACTAGCGGGCACAGATACGCAGTATTTT. Protein product: CASSEVLAGTDTQYF.

This clone was recorded a few times. The J gene is TRBJ2-3, the V gene TRBV2; D is ambiguous. CDR1 is SNHLY and CDR2 is FYNNEI in the germline V gene. The CDR3 sequence is 12 residues long. V was pared by 5 bases and J by 8 bases, with 11 bases between. The CDR3 DNA reads as TGTGCCAGCAGTCAACATTTTGCTACGCAGTATTTT. It translates to CASSQHFATQYF.

V gene TRBV29-1 combines with J gene TRBJ2-5; 9 bases fit TRBD2. This CDR3 is 16 amino acids long. The germline gives CDR1 SQVTM, CDR2 ANQGSEA. The junction had 13 bases not matched to a gene; V was cut back by 4 bases and J by 4 bases. CDR3: CSVAGVRLADRETQYF. CDR3 coding DNA: TGCAGCGTTGCCGGAGTGAGACTAGCGGACCGAGAGACCCAGTACTTC.

This sequence joins TRBV9 and TRBJ1-2; D unclear. This CDR3 comprises 15 residues. Looked up from germline, CDR1 is SGDLS and CDR2 is YYNGEE. Trimming took 0 bases from V and 3 from J, leaving 12 bases between them. DNA for the CDR3: TGTGCCAGCAGCGTAGCTGGGCAGGTTCACTATGGCTACACCTTC. The encoded protein is CASSVAGQVHYGYTF. The full variable domain, completed using reference TRBV9 and TRBJ1-2, is DSGVTQTPKHLITATGQRVTLRCSPRSGDLSVYWYQQSLDQGLQFLIQYYNGEERAKGNILERFSAQQFPDLHSELNLSSLELGDSALYFCASSVAGQVHYGYTFGSGTRLTVV.

The chain recombines TRBV5-6 with TRBJ2-3; TRBD2 aligns across 11 bases. Germline V lookup: CDR1 SGHDT, CDR2 YYEEEE. The CDR3 length is 16 residues. V lost 4 bases and J lost 2; bases outside the gene matches: 6. The CDR3 reads CASSLLAGVSTDTQYF. Written as DNA, the CDR3 is TGTGCCAGCAGCCTACTAGCGGGAGTGTCCACAGATACGCAGTATTTT.

This chain joins TRBV10-2 and TRBJ1-1, with TRBD1 as a possible D gene (6 bases). Germline CDR1 WSHSY, CDR2 SAAADI. V lost 0 bases, J lost 0 bases, and 11 bases lay in between. The CDR3 extends over 16 amino acids. CDR3: CASSESWTAMNTEAFF. Here the CDR3 DNA reads TGCGCCAGCAGTGAGTCGTGGACAGCCATGAACACTGAAGCTTTCTTT.

The rearrangement joins TRBV3-1 (or the pseudogene TRBV3-2) to TRBJ2-6; possible D gene TRBD1, 5 bases. Per the germline V gene, CDR1 is LGHDT and CDR2 is YNNKEL (reference sequence). Trimming removed 3 bases from V and 2 bases from J, with 8 bases in between. This CDR3 contains 15 residues. Written as DNA, the CDR3 is TGTGCCAGCAGCCATAGACAGACTGGGGCCAACGTCCTGACTTTC. As protein: CASSHRQTGANVLTF.

The genes are TRBV7-9 and TRBJ2-3; 8 bases fit TRBD1. This CDR3 spans 18 amino acids. V trimming: 5 bases; J trimming: 0 bases; junction bases outside the gene matches: 13. The germline V gene encodes CDR1 SEHNR and CDR2 FQNEAQ (reference sequence). The CDR3 coding sequence is TGTGCCAGCAGCCGTGACGTTGGGACAGGCACTAGCACAGATACGCAGTATTTT. This encodes CASSRDVGTGTSTDTQYF.